These T cell receptor beta chains were read from a single sample in a study of blood T cell repertoires in COVID-19. Profiled with immunoSEQ multiplex PCR; TCRdb holds only in-frame clones, not every one. The top ten hold about 3% of the sample, which has roughly 500,000 clones, over 75% seen once. The specimen was peripheral blood. All receptors derive from a human donor in a cohort sampled during active COVID-19. Each CDR3 is given with its conserved first and last residue. A D gene is named only where the DNA matches it firmly. Rows give clone size only sometimes, using once, few, many, or a class for an expanded clone.

J | length | V | D | size | CDR3 | DNA
TRBJ2-7 | 12 | TRBV18 | - | - | CASSLLTYEQYF | TGTGCCAGCTCACTCCTAACCTACGAGCAGTACTTC
TRBJ1-6 | 12 | TRBV12-3/TRBV12-4 | - | - | CASSFSHSPLHF | TGTGCCAGCAGTTTCTCTCATTCACCCCTCCACTTT
TRBJ1-1 | 14 | TRBV7-9 | - | - | CASSLAAGSVGAFF | TGTGCCAGCAGCTTAGCCGCGGGGTCGGTTGGAGCTTTCTTT
TRBJ2-6 | 15 | TRBV3-1/TRBV3-2 | - | - | CASSQDLSGANVLTF | TGTGCCAGCAGCCAAGATCTCTCTGGGGCCAACGTCCTGACTTTC
TRBJ2-7 | 15 | TRBV7-2 | TRBD2 | few | CASSFSRDSGSAQYF | TGTGCCAGCAGCTTTTCTCGTGATAGCGGGAGTGCGCAGTACTTC
TRBJ2-2 | 16 | TRBV28 | TRBD1 | - | CASSTGERRNTGELFF | TGTGCCAGCAGTACAGGGGAGCGGCGGAACACCGGGGAGCTGTTTTTT
TRBJ1-2 | 13 | TRBV19 | - | - | CASTLRDNNGYTF | TGTGCCAGTACCCTCCGGGACAACAATGGCTACACCTTC
TRBJ2-6 | 13 | TRBV6-6 | - | - | CASRGGGANVLTF | TGTGCCAGCAGGGGAGGTGGGGCCAACGTCCTGACTTTC
TRBJ2-3 | 15 | TRBV9 | TRBD1 | - | CASSARTGEGNTQYF | TGTGCCAGCAGCGCCCGGACAGGGGAAGGGAATACGCAGTATTTT
TRBJ2-7 | 13 | TRBV30 | TRBD2 | - | CAWGGVQRELEYF | TGTGCCTGGGGGGGGGTACAGCGGGAGCTTGAGTACTTC
TRBJ2-3 | 17 | TRBV15 | TRBD1 | - | CATSRDLSGQGQNTQYF | TGTGCCACCAGCAGAGATCTATCGGGACAGGGGCAGAATACGCAGTATTTT
TRBJ1-1 | 15 | TRBV11-2 | - | - | CASSSFRGEGTEAFF | TGTGCCAGCAGCTCGTTCCGGGGGGAGGGCACTGAAGCTTTCTTT
TRBJ2-7 | 16 | TRBV5-1 | - | - | CASSFGPGGPNYEQYF | TGCGCCAGCAGCTTTGGTCCTGGGGGCCCCAACTACGAGCAGTACTTC
TRBJ2-1 | 13 | TRBV27 | - | - | CASSASSYNEQFF | TGTGCCAGCAGCGCCAGTTCCTACAATGAGCAGTTCTTC
TRBJ1-5 | 17 | TRBV24-1 | TRBD1 | few | CATSDSSGQGTVQPQHF | TGTGCCACCAGTGATTCATCGGGACAGGGGACGGTTCAGCCCCAGCATTTT
TRBJ2-7 | 14 | TRBV13 | - | few | CASSLAAGSYEQYF | TGTGCCAGCAGCTTGGCGGCCGGTTCCTACGAGCAGTACTTC
TRBJ1-3 | 16 | TRBV23-1 | TRBD1 | - | CASSRTWTGPGNTIYF | TGCGCCAGCAGTCGAACCTGGACAGGGCCTGGAAACACCATATATTTT
TRBJ2-3 | 15 | TRBV10-3 | TRBD1 | - | CAISKGQGGADTQYF | TGTGCCATCAGTAAGGGACAGGGGGGCGCAGATACGCAGTATTTT
TRBJ1-1 | 15 | TRBV30 | - | once | CAWSPPRAIRTEAFF | TGTGCCTGGAGTCCCCCCAGGGCCATTCGGACTGAAGCTTTCTTT
TRBJ1-4 | 14 | TRBV30 | - | - | CAWAPQGSAEKLFF | TGTGCCTGGGCCCCTCAGGGTTCAGCTGAAAAACTGTTTTTT
TRBJ1-5 | 13 | TRBV12-3/TRBV12-4 | - | - | CASRGGGDQPQHF | TGTGCCAGCAGGGGGGGAGGAGATCAGCCCCAGCATTTT
TRBJ1-3 | 15 | TRBV5-1 | TRBD1 | - | CASSWTGGPGNTIYF | TGCGCCAGCAGCTGGACAGGGGGTCCTGGAAACACCATATATTTT
TRBJ2-1 | 16 | TRBV5-4 | - | - | CASSHRGVLGNPEQFF | TGTGCCAGCAGCCACCGGGGAGTTCTGGGTAACCCTGAGCAGTTCTTC
TRBJ1-2 | 14 | TRBV9 | TRBD1 | - | CASSDLGQGDGYTF | TGTGCCAGCAGCGACCTGGGACAGGGAGATGGCTACACCTTC
TRBJ2-3 | 16 | TRBV4-2 | TRBD2 | - | CASSQEQREGVDTQYF | TGTGCCAGCAGCCAAGAGCAGCGGGAGGGAGTAGATACGCAGTATTTT
TRBJ2-7 | 15 | TRBV27 | - | - | CASSPAPRSSYEQYF | TGTGCCAGCAGTCCAGCTCCGCGGAGCTCCTACGAGCAGTACTTC
TRBJ2-1 | 15 | TRBV9 | - | - | CASSVRLAPNNEQFF | TGTGCCAGCAGCGTACGTCTAGCCCCCAACAATGAGCAGTTCTTC
TRBJ1-1 | 15 | TRBV5-1 | - | - | CASSLAADMNTEAFF | TGCGCCAGCAGCTTGGCCGCAGACATGAACACTGAAGCTTTCTTT
TRBJ1-2 | 14 | TRBV2 | - | - | CASSEGRAERGYTF | TGTGCCAGCAGTGAGGGGAGGGCGGAGCGAGGCTACACCTTC
TRBJ2-3 | 16 | TRBV19 | - | - | CASSITGTWGADTQYF | TGTGCCAGTAGTATCACAGGGACCTGGGGTGCAGATACGCAGTATTTT
TRBJ1-1 | 19 | TRBV5-6 | TRBD1 | - | CASSWGPFWQGEPNTEAFF | TGTGCCAGCAGCTGGGGGCCTTTCTGGCAGGGGGAACCGAACACTGAAGCTTTCTTT
TRBJ1-4 | 14 | TRBV24-1 | - | - | CATSDPLTGEKLFF | TGTGCCACCAGTGACCCGCTTACGGGGGAAAAACTGTTTTTT